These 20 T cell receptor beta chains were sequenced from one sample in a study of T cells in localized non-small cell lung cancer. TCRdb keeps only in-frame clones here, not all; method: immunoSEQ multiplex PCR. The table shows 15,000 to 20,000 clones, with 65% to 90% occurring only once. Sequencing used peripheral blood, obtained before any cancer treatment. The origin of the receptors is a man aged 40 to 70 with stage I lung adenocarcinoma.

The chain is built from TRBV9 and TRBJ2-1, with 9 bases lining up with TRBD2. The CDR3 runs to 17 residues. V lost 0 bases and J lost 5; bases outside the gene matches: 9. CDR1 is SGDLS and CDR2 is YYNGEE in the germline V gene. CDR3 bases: TGTGCCAGCAGCGTAGGGCAGGCGGGGGGGTACCACAATGAGCAGTTCTTC. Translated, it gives CASSVGQAGGYHNEQFF.

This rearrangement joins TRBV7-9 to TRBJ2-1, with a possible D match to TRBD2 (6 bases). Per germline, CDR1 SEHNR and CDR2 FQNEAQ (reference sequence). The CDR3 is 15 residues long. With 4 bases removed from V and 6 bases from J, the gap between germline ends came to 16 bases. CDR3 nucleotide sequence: TGTGCCAGCAGCTCCCCGGGACTGAGGGGCAATGAGCAGTTCTTC. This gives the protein CASSSPGLRGNEQFF. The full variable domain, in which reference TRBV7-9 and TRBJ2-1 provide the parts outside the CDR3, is DTGVSQNPRHKITKRGQNVTFRCDPISEHNRLYWYRQTLGQGPEFLTYFQNEAQLEKSRLLSDRFSAERPKGSFSTLEIQRTEQGDSAMYLCASSSPGLRGNEQFFGPGTRLTVL.

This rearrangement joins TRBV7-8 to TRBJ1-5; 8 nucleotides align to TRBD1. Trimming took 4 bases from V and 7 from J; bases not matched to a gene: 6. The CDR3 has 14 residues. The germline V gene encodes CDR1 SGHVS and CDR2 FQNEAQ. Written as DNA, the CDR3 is TGTGCCAGCAGCTCCCAGGGGGCGGGACAGCCCCAGCATTTT. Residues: CASSSQGAGQPQHF.

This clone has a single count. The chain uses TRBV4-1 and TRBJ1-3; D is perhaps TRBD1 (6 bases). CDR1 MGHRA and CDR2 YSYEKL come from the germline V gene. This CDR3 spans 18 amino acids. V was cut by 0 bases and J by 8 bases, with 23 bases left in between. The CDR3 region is CASSQDRGPQEVRDTIYF. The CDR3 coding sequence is TGCGCCAGCAGCCAAGATCGGGGGCCACAGGAAGTGCGGGACACCATATATTTT.

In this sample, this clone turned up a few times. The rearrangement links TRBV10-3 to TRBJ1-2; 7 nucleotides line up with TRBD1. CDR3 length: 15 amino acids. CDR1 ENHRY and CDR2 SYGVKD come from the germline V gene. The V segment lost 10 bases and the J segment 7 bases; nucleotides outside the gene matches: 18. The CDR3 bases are TGTGCCACCCTAGGGACAGAGAACCCCTATGGTGGCTACACCTTC. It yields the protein CATLGTENPYGGYTF.

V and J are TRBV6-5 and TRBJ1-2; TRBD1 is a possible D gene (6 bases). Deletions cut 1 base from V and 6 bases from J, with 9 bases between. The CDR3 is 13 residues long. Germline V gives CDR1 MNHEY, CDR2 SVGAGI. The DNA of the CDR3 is TGTGCCAGCAGTTACTGGGGGCGGAATGGCTACACCTTC. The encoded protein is CASSYWGRNGYTF.

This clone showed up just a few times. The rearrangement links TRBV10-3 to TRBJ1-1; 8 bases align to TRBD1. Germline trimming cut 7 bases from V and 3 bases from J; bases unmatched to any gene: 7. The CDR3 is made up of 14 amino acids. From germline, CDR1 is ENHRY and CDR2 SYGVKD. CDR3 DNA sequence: TGTGCCATCAAGTCCGCGGACAGGGACACTGAAGCTTTCTTT. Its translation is CAIKSADRDTEAFF.

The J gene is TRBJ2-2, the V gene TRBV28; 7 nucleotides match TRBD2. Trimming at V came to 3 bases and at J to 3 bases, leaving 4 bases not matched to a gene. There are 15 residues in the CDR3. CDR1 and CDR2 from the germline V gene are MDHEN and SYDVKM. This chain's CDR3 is CASSFGGFYTGELFF. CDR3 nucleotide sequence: TGTGCCAGCAGTTTCGGGGGGTTTTACACCGGGGAGCTGTTTTTT. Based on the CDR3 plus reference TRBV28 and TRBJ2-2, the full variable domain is DVKVTQSSRYLVKRTGEKVFLECVQDMDHENMFWYRQDPGLGLRLIYFSYDVKMKEKGDIPEGYSVSREKKERFSLILESASTNQTSMYLCASSFGGFYTGELFFGEGSRLTVL.

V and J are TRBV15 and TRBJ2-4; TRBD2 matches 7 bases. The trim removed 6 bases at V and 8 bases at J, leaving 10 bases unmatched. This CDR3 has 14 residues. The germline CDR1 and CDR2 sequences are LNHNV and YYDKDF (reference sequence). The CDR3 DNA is TGTGCCACCAGTGAAGTGGGAGGGGCGCACATTCAGTACTTC. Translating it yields CATSEVGGAHIQYF. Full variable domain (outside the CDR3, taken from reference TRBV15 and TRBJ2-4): DAMVIQNPRYQVTQFGKPVTLSCSQTLNHNVMYWYQQKSSQAPKLLFHYYDKDFNNEADTPDNFQSRRPNTSFCFLDIRSPGLGDTAMYLCATSEVGGAHIQYFGAGTRLSVL.

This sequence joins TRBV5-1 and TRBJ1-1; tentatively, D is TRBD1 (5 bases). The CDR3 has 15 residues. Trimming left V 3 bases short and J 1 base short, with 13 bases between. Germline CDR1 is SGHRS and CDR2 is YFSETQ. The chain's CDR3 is CASSSSGTGNTEAFF. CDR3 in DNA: TGCGCCAGCAGCTCCTCCGGGACTGGGAACACTGAAGCTTTCTTT.

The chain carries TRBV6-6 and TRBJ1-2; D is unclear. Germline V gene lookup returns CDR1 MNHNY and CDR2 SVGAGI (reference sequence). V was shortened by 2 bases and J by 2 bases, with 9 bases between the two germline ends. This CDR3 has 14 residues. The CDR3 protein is CASSYEGRNYGYTF. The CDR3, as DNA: TGTGCCAGCAGTTACGAAGGCAGGAACTATGGCTACACCTTC.

The DNA of the CDR3 is TGTGCCAGTTCCCAAGGGAATGAGCAGTTCTTC. Translating it yields CASSQGNEQFF. V gene TRBV6-5 combines with J gene TRBJ2-1; D remains unclear. V gave up 9 bases and J gave up 7 bases, with 10 bases separating them. CDR1 and CDR2 (germline): MNHEY, SVGAGI. The CDR3 extends over 11 amino acids.

Here the CDR3 DNA reads TGTGCCAGCAGTTGGACAGGGACTCCCGGGGAGCTGTTTTTT. Its protein product is CASSWTGTPGELFF. This sequence joins TRBV6-5 and TRBJ2-2; 8 nucleotides agree with TRBD1. Germline V gene lookup returns CDR1 MNHEY and CDR2 SVGAGI. V was pared by 4 bases and J by 6 bases, with 4 bases of the junction left unmatched. The CDR3 has 14 amino acids.

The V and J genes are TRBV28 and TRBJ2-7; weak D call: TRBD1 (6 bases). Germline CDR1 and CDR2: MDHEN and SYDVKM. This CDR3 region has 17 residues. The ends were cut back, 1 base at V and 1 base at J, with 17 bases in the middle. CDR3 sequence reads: CASSLSPTGIASYEQYF. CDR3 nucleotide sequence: TGTGCCAGCAGTTTATCCCCGACAGGTATCGCATCCTACGAGCAGTACTTC.

In nucleotides, the CDR3 is TGTGCCAGCAGCTCCTCGGGACATACCTACGAGCAGTACTTC. It is translated as CASSSSGHTYEQYF. The chain is built from TRBV13 and TRBJ2-7, with D possibly TRBD1 on 6 matching bases. The V and J ends lost 4 bases and 2 bases respectively, with 12 bases between them. CDR3 length equals 14 residues. Looked up from germline, CDR1 is PRHDT and CDR2 is FYEKMQ (reference sequence).

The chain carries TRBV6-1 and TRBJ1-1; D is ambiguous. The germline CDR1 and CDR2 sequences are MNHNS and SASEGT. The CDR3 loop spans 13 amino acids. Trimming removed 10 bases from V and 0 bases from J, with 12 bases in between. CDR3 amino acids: CATPGWMNTEAFF. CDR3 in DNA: TGTGCCACCCCGGGTTGGATGAACACTGAAGCTTTCTTT.

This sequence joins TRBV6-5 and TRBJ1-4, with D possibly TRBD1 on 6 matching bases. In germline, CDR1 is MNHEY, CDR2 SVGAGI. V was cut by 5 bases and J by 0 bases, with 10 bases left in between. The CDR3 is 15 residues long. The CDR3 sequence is CASSRDTSTNEKLFF. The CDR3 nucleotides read TGTGCCAGCAGTCGGGACACTTCAACTAATGAAAAACTGTTTTTT.

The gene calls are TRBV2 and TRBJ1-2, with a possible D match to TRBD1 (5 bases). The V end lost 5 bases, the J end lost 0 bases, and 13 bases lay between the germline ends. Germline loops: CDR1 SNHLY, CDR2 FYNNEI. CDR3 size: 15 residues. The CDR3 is CASSSRTPSNYGYTF. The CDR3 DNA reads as TGTGCCAGCAGTTCTAGGACACCATCTAACTATGGCTACACCTTC.

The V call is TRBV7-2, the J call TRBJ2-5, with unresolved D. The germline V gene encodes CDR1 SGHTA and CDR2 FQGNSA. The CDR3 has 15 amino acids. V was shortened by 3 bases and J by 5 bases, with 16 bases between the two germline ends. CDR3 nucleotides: TGTGCCAGCAGCTTCGTGGGCGATAAAGGGGAGACCCAGTACTTC. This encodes CASSFVGDKGETQYF.

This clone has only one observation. The CDR3 bases are TGTGCCAGCTCACTGGACAGGGTTCGAGAGACCCAGTACTTC. Translated: CASSLDRVRETQYF. The chain has TRBV18 and TRBJ2-5; TRBD1 matches at 8 bases. CDR1 and CDR2 from the germline V gene are KGHSH and LQKENI. The V segment lost 4 bases and the J segment 4 bases; nucleotides outside the gene matches: 5. There are 14 residues in the CDR3. The whole variable domain, filled in from reference TRBV18 and TRBJ2-5, reads NAGVMQNPRHLVRRRGQEARLRCSPMKGHSHVYWYRQLPEEGLKFMVYLQKENIIDESGMPKERFSAEFPKEGPSILRIQQVVRGDSAAYFCASSLDRVRETQYFGPGTRLLVL.